This TCR beta chain was identified during a study of CD8 T cells in Susac syndrome. Study observations and caveats: The authors found no clonal expansion in Susac syndrome CD4+ T cell repertoires.

V was shortened by 4 bases and J by 4 bases, with 5 bases between the two germline ends. The CDR3 has 11 amino acids. Germline V lookup: CDR1 SNHLY, CDR2 FYNNEI. This clonotype was counted a single time. The antigen is undetermined. RNA in amounts of 0.5 to 1 ug was reverse transcribed with random hexamers. TCRdb reanalysed the immunoSEQ multiplex PCR reads using MiXCR and keeps one entry per CDR3 protein. The repertoire consists of 110,000 to 150,000 distinct CDR3 sequences, with roughly 95% occurring once and the leading ten covering 0.075% to 0.09%. The source is a human donor with Susac syndrome. The chain links TRBV2 to TRBJ2-7; no firm D call. Sequencing input: CD4+ T cells from PBMCs. CDR3 in amino acids: CASSVEYEQYF. In DNA, the CDR3 is TGTGCCAGCAGTGTTGAGTACGAGCAGTACTTC.